This T cell receptor (beta chain) is from a study of shared clonotypes between healthy human individuals. The CDR3 extends over 14 amino acids. CDR1 is SGHAT and CDR2 is FQDESV in the germline V gene (reference sequence). Trimming left V 6 bases short and J 3 bases short, with 14 bases between. The genomic DNA of each subset was split evenly across several immunoSEQ plates. Sequencing was performed with immunoSEQ multiplex PCR; in TCRdb, only in-frame clones are kept and a portion is missing. The sample yields around 700,000 clones, approximately 75% seen once. The TCR originated in a woman in her thirties in good health. The source material was memory CD4+ T cells sorted from blood. Noted subset: CD45RA-negative fraction. The rearrangement joins TRBV11-1 to TRBJ1-2, with D perhaps matching TRBD1 (5 bases). CDR3 nucleotides: TGTGCCAGCAGAAGCAGGGAGAGAGACTATGGCTACACCTTC. Translating gives CASRSRERDYGYTF.